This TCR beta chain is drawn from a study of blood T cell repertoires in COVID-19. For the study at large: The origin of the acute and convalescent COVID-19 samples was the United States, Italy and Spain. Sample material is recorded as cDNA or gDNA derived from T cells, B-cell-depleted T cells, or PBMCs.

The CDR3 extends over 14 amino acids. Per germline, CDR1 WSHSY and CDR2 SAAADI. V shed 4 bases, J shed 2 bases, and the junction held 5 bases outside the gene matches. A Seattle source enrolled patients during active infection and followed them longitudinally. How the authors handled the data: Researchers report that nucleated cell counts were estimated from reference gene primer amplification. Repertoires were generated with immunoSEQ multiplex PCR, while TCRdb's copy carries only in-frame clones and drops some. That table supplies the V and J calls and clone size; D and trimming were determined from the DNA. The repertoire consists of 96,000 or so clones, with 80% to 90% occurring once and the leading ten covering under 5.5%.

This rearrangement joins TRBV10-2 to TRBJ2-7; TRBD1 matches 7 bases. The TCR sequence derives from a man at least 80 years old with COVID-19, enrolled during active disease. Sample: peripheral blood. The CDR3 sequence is CASSAIGGAYEQYF. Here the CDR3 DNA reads TGCGCCAGCAGTGCCATAGGGGGCGCCTACGAGCAGTACTTC.